This T cell receptor (beta chain) appears in the sequencing data of a study of kidney transplant recipient with SARS-CoV-2 infection. In TCRdb, the reads were re-called with MiXCR into one record per CDR3 protein. The data hold some 220,000 distinct CDR3 sequences, with under 35% observed a single time. This clonotype was counted ten times or more. CDR3 length equals 15 residues. Per the germline V gene, CDR1 is MNHEY and CDR2 is SMNVEV (reference sequence). Trimming at V came to 5 bases and at J to 5 bases, leaving 9 bases not matched to a gene. The chain combines TRBV27 with TRBJ2-5; 9 positions agree with TRBD1. This specimen consisted of a blood sample, obtained at baseline and on day 111 from a kidney transplant recipient. This TCR came from a male patient aged 25 to 39 who had COVID-19 and was a kidney transplant recipient. Some T cells may be supplied by the graft donor. CDR3 DNA: TGTGCCAGCAGTGCCCGGGACAGGGTCGGGGAGACCCAGTACTTC. Protein sequence: CASSARDRVGETQYF.